This T cell receptor (beta chain) was recorded in a study of cytomegalovirus exposure and HLA in healthy donors. About the study: Among 150 million to 200 million T cells, an earlier analysis found roughly 120 million unique TCR beta sequences. General study findings and limits: Data from an earlier analysis indicated that most TCR beta V segments were productive either about 90% or about 30% of the time. Clonal expansion was found to be greater in HLA-associated TCR beta chains than in equally common others in a later analysis. A reported reduction in N-insertions relative to the roughly 610-donor mean was seen in an Asian-associated ancestry cluster in a later analysis.

As to this clone: Its antigen is unidentified.

Primers for the PCR totalled 60 Vbeta and 13 Jbeta. Some clones are missing from TCRdb's copy, which holds only in-frame ones; the method was immunoSEQ multiplex PCR. Counted here are 200,000 to 250,000 clones, around 80% occurring once; the ten biggest clones make up about 2.5%. The TCR originated in a woman aged 60-75 years in good health and CMV-seropositive. The material sequenced was PBMCs.

The CDR3 DNA sequence: TGTGCCAGCAGTTTACGACGGGGGAGAGCCTACGAGCAGTACTTC. Residues: CASSLRRGRAYEQYF. This chain uses TRBV28 with TRBJ2-7, with D possibly matching TRBD2 (6 bases). V was cut by 2 bases and J by 2 bases, with 13 bases left in between. The CDR3 runs to 15 residues. CDR1 is MDHEN and CDR2 is SYDVKM in the germline V gene.